The source of this T cell receptor (beta chain) is a study of cytomegalovirus exposure and HLA in healthy donors. Overall study findings and caveats: In all likelihood, a cluster of highly shared sequence variants was a sequencing artifact.

PCR was performed using 60 Vbeta and 13 Jbeta primers. As originally analysed: A later analysis counted 65 million to 90 million unique TCR beta chains, 9.5 million to 13 million shared. The table came from immunoSEQ multiplex PCR; TCRdb's copy has only in-frame clones and leaves some out. V, J and clone size derive from that table, while D and trimming were established from the DNA sequence. The sample contains 95,000 to 150,000 clones, around three quarters of which appear only once. With 5 bases removed from V and 2 bases from J, the gap between germline ends came to 10 bases. Germline CDR1 SEHNR, CDR2 FQNEAQ (reference sequence). The CDR3 is 14 amino acids. A word on this clone: Its antigen is currently unknown.

The origin of this receptor is a woman aged 40 to 50 in good health and CMV-seronegative. The chain links TRBV7-9 to TRBJ1-5; D possibly corresponds to TRBD1 (6 bases). Material for sequencing was PBMCs. Here the CDR3 DNA reads TGTGCCAGCAGCCTCGGGGGGCGCAATCAGCCCCAGCATTTT. Its protein is CASSLGGRNQPQHF.